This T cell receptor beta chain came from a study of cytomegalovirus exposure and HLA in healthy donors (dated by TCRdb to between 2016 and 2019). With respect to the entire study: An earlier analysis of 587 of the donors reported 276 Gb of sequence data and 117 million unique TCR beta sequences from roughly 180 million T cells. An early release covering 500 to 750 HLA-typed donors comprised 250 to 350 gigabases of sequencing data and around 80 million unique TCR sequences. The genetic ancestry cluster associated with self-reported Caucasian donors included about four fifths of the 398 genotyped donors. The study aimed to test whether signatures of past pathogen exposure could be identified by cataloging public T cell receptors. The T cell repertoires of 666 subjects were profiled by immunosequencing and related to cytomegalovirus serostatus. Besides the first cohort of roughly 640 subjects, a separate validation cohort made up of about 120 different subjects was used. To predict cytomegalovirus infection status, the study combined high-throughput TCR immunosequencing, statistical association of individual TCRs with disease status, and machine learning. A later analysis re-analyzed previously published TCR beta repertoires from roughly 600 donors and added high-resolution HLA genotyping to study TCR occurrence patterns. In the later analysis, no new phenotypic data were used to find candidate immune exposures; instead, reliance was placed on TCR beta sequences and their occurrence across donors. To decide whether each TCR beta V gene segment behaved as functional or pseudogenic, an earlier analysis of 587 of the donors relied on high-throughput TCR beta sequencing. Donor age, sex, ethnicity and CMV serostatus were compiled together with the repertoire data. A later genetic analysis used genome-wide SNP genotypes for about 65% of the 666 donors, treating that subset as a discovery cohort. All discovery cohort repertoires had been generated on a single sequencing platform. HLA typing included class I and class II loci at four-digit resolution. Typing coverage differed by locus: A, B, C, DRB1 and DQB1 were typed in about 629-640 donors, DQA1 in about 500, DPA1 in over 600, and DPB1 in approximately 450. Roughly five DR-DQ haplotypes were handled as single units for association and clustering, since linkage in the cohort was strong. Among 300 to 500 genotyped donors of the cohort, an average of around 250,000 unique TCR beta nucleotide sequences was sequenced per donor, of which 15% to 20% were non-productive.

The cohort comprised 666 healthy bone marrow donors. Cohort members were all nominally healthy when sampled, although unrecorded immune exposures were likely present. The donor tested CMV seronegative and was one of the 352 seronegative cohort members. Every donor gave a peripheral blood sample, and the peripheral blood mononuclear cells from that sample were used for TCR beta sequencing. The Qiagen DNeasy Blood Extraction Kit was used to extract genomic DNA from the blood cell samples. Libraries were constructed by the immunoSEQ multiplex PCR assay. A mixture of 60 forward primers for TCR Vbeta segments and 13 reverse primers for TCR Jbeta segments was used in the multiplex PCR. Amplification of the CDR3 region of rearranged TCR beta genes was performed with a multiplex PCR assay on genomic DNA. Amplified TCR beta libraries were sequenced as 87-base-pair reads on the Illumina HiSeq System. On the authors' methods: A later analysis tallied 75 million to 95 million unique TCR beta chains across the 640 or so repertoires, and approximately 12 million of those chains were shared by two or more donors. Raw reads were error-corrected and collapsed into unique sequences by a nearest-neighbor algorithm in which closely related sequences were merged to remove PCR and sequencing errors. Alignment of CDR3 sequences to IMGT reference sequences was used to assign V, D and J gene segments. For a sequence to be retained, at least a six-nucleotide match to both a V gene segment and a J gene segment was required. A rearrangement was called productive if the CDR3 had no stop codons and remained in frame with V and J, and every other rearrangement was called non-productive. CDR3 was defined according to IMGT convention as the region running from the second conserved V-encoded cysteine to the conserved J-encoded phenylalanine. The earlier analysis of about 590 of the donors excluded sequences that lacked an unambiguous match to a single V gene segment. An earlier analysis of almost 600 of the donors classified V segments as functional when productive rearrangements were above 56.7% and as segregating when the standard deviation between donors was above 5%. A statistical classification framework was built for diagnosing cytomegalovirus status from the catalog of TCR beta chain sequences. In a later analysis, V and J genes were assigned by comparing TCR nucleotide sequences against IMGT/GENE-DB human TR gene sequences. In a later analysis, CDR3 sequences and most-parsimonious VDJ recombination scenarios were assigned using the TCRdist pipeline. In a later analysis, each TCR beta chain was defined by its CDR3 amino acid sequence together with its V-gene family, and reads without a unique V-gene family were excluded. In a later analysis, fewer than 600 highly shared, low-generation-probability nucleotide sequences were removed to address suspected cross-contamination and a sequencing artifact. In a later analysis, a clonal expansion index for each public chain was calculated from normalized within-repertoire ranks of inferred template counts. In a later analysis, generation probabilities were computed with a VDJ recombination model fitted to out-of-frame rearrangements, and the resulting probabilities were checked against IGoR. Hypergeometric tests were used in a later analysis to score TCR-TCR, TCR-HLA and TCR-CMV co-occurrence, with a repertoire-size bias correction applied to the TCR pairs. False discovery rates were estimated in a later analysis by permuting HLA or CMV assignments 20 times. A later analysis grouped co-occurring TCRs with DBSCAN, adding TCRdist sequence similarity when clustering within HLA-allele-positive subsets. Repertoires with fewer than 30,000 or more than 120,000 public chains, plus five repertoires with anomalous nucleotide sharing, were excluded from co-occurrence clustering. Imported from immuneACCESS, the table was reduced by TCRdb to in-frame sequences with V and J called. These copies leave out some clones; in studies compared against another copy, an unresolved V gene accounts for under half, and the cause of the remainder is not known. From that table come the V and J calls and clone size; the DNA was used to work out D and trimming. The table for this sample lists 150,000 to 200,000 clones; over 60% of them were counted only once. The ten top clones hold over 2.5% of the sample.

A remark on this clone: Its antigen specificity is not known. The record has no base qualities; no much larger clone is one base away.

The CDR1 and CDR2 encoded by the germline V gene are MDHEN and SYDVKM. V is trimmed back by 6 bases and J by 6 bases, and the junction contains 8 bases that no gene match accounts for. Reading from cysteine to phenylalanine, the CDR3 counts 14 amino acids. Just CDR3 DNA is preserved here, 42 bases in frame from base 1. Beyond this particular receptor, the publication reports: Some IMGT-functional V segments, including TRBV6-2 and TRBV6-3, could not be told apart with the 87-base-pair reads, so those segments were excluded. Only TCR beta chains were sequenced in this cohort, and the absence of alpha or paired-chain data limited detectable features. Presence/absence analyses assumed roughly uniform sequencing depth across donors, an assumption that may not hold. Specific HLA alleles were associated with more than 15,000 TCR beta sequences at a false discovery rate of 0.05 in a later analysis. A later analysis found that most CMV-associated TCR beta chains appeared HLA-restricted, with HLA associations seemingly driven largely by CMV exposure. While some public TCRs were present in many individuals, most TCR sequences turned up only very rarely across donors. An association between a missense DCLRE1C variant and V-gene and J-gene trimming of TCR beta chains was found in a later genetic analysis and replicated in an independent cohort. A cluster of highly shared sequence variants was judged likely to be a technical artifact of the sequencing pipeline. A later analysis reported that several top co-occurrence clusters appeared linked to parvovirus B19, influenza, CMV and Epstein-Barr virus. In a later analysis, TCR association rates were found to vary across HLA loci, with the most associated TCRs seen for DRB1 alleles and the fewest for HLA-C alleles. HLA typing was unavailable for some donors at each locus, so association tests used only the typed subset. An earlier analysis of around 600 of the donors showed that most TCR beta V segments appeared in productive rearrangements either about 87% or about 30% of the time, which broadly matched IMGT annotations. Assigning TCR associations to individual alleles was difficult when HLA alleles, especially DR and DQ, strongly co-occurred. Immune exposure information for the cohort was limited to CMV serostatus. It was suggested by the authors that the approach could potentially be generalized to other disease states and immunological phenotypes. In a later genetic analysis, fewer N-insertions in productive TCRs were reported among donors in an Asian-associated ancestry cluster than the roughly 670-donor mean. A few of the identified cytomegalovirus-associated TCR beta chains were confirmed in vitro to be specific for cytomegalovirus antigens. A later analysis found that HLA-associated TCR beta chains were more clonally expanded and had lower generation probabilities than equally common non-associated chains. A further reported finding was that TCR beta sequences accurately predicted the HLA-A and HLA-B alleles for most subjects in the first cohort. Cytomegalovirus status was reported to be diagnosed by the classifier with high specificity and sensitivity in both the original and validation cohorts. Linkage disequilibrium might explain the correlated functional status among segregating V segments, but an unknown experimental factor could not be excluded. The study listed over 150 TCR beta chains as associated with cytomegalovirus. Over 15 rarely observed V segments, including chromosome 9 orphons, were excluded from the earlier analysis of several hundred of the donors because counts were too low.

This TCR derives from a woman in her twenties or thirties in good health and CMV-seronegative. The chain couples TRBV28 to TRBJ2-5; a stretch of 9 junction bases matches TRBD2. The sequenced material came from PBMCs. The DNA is TGTGCCAGCAGGCCCCCTAGCGGGACGAAGACCCAGTACTTC. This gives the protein CASRPPSGTKTQYF. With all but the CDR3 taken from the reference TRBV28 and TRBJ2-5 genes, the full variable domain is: DVKVTQSSRYLVKRTGEKVFLECVQDMDHENMFWYRQDPGLGLRLIYFSYDVKMKEKGDIPEGYSVSREKKERFSLILESASTNQTSMYLCASRPPSGTKTQYFGPGTRLLVL.